Listed here are 17 T cell receptor beta chains from one sample, sequenced in a study of blood T cell repertoires in COVID-19. Measured with immunoSEQ multiplex PCR; TCRdb has only the in-frame clones, and not every one. The table shows 30,000 to 40,000 clones, with roughly 85% occurring only once. The sequencing input was peripheral blood. Receptors were obtained from a man between 50 and 59 years old with acute or convalescent COVID-19.

The chain recombines TRBV7-2 with TRBJ2-1, with 12 positions matching TRBD2. There are 17 residues in the CDR3. V was clipped by 1 base and J by 4 bases; unmatched bases: 5. Per germline, CDR1 SGHTA and CDR2 FQGNSA. The CDR3 sequence is CASSLGPLAGGYNEQFF. CDR3 sequence (DNA): TGTGCCAGCAGCTTAGGCCCGCTAGCGGGAGGGTACAATGAGCAGTTCTTC.

The chain links TRBV11-2 to TRBJ2-1; TRBD2 agrees at 9 bases. V was clipped by 1 base and J by 0 bases; unmatched bases: 7. The germline CDR1 and CDR2 sequences are SGHAT and FQNNGV. The CDR3 sequence is 18 residues long. As DNA, the CDR3 is TGTGCCAGCAGCTTAGTACTAAGCGGGGGGAGCTCCTACAATGAGCAGTTCTTC. Encoded protein: CASSLVLSGGSSYNEQFF.

The gene calls are TRBV28 and TRBJ1-2, with TRBD1 matching over 12 bases. Germline lookup yields CDR1 MDHEN and CDR2 SYDVKM. V shed 4 bases and J 4 bases; nucleotides not matched to a gene: 7. The length of the CDR3 is 16 residues. CDR3 region: CASSSNTGQGAYGYTF. DNA of the CDR3: TGTGCCAGCAGTTCCAATACGGGACAGGGGGCCTATGGCTACACCTTC.

The chain is built from TRBV5-1 and TRBJ1-4, with 7 bases lining up with TRBD1. The trim removed 4 bases at V and 8 bases at J, leaving 8 bases unmatched. CDR3 size: 14 residues. Germline V gene lookup returns CDR1 SGHRS and CDR2 YFSETQ. The CDR3 sequence is CASSTDRVREKLFF. CDR3 nucleotides: TGCGCCAGCAGCACAGACAGGGTTCGGGAAAAACTGTTTTTT.

J is TRBJ2-7 and V is TRBV10-2; possibly TRBD1 for D (6 bases). The CDR3 covers 15 residues. The germline V gene encodes CDR1 WSHSY and CDR2 SAAADI. V was clipped by 2 bases and J by 3 bases, with 14 bases between them. The CDR3 region is CASSEGFGQNYEQYF. The DNA for the CDR3 is TGCGCCAGCAGTGAGGGGTTCGGACAGAACTACGAGCAGTACTTC.

As to this clone: The sample contains more than one DNA sequence encoding this CDR3. This chain uses TRBV5-4 with TRBJ1-2, with 8 nucleotides matching TRBD1. Trimming at V came to 9 bases and at J to 2 bases, leaving 6 bases not matched to a gene. Germline V CDR1 and CDR2: SGHNT, YYREEE (reference sequence). The CDR3 has 13 amino acids. The CDR3 coding sequence is TGTGCCACTGGACAGGGCACAAACTATGGCTACACCTTC. Its protein product is CATGQGTNYGYTF. Full variable domain (rest looked up from reference TRBV5-4 and TRBJ1-2): ETGVTQSPTHLIKTRGQQVTLRCSSQSGHNTVSWYQQALGQGPQFIFQYYREEENGRGNFPPRFSGLQFPNYSSELNVNALELDDSALYLCATGQGTNYGYTFGSGTRLTVV.

The chain links TRBV11-2 to TRBJ1-1; possibly TRBD1 for D (6 bases). Germline assignment: CDR1 SGHAT and CDR2 FQNNGV. This CDR3 spans 14 amino acids. Trimming pared 1 base from V and 3 bases from J, leaving 9 bases between. This CDR3 reads CASSLARGHTEAFF. CDR3 bases: TGTGCCAGCAGCTTAGCCAGGGGACACACTGAAGCTTTCTTT. Drawing the rest from reference TRBV11-2 and TRBJ1-1, the complete variable domain is EAGVAQSPRYKIIEKRQSVAFWCNPISGHATLYWYQQILGQGPKLLIQFQNNGVVDDSQLPKDRFSAERLKGVDSTLKIQPAKLEDSAVYLCASSLARGHTEAFFGQGTRLTVV.

V usage is TRBV27 and J usage is TRBJ1-2, with D maybe TRBD1 (6 bases). Trimming took off 5 bases at V and 6 bases at J, with 16 bases between the two ends. The CDR3 covers 14 residues. CDR1 and CDR2 (germline): MNHEY, SMNVEV (reference sequence). CDR3 sequence: CASSPFQGRDGYTF. As DNA, the CDR3 is TGTGCCAGCAGTCCCTTCCAGGGGAGGGATGGCTACACCTTC.

This clone was counted a single time. This chain connects TRBV10-3 to TRBJ2-3, with 10 bases that match TRBD2. With V trimmed by 7 bases and J by 4 bases, 5 bases remained unmatched. The CDR3 covers 14 residues. Germline-derived CDR1 and CDR2 are ENHRY and SYGVKD. For the CDR3, the DNA is TGTGCCATCAACAGCGGGAGGGCCCCAGATACGCAGTATTTT. This codes for CAINSGRAPDTQYF.

The chain couples TRBV6-5 to TRBJ2-1, with 7 bases matching TRBD2. CDR3 size: 13 residues. Per germline, CDR1 MNHEY and CDR2 SVGAGI. The V segment lost 6 bases and the J segment 5 bases; nucleotides outside the gene matches: 4. CDR3 DNA sequence: TGTGCCAGCAGACTAGGACTAGACAATGAGCAGTTCTTC. This sequence encodes CASRLGLDNEQFF.

V usage is TRBV5-1 and J usage is TRBJ2-5, with 8 bases that match TRBD1. J gave up 4 bases and V 7 bases, and 6 bases lay outside the gene matches. Per the germline V gene, CDR1 is SGHRS and CDR2 is YFSETQ. CDR3 length: 13 amino acids. Here the CDR3 DNA reads TGCGCCAGCTCGCCAGGGGGCTCAGAGACCCAGTACTTC. Translation gives CASSPGGSETQYF.

This chain joins TRBV12-5 and TRBJ1-4; no clear D gene. The germline gives CDR1 LGHNT, CDR2 FRNRAP. V shed 2 bases and J shed 5 bases, with 9 bases lying between them. The CDR3 runs to 14 residues. The CDR3 nucleotides read TGTGCTAGTGGTTTGCTAGAATACAATGAAAAACTGTTTTTT. Translated: CASGLLEYNEKLFF.

V gene TRBV7-9 combines with J gene TRBJ2-3; D gene unclear. This CDR3 has 15 amino acids. Germline V gives CDR1 SEHNR, CDR2 FQNEAQ (reference sequence). V was pared by 5 bases and J by 2 bases, with 14 bases between. CDR3 bases: TGTGCCAGCAGCCGCCGGAGCACCACCACAGATACGCAGTATTTT. Amino acids: CASSRRSTTTDTQYF.

This chain joins TRBV6-5 and TRBJ2-5; maybe TRBD1 (6 bases). Germline V CDR1 and CDR2: MNHEY, SVGAGI. Trimming stripped 5 bases from V and 5 bases from J, with 15 bases between. The CDR3 is made up of 14 amino acids. CDR3 loop: CASSLRRGRETQYF. The CDR3 coding sequence is TGTGCCAGCAGTCTCCGCAGGGGCCGGGAGACCCAGTACTTC.

Only a few counts were recorded for this clone. V is TRBV2 and J is TRBJ2-2; no firm D call. The length of the CDR3 is 13 residues. The germline gives CDR1 SNHLY, CDR2 FYNNEI. Trimming took 9 bases from V and 1 from J, leaving 9 bases between them. The CDR3 here is CARQNLNTGELFF. The CDR3 coding sequence is TGTGCCAGACAGAATTTGAACACCGGGGAGCTGTTTTTT.

This clone was seen only once. The chain has TRBV19 and TRBJ2-7; a weak D match, TRBD1 (7 bases). The V and J ends lost 3 bases and 2 bases respectively, with 11 bases between them. Germline assignment: CDR1 LNHDA and CDR2 SQIVND (reference sequence). This CDR3 has 14 residues. In DNA, the CDR3 is TGTGCCAGTAGTATTCGGGGGACAGCCTACGAGCAGTACTTC. Amino acids: CASSIRGTAYEQYF. Filled out from reference TRBV19 and TRBJ2-7, the complete variable domain reads DGGITQSPKYLFRKEGQNVTLSCEQNLNHDAMYWYRQDPGQGLRLIYYSQIVNDFQKGDIAEGYSVSREKKESFPLTVTSAQKNPTAFYLCASSIRGTAYEQYFGPGTRLTVT.

The V call is TRBV28, the J call TRBJ1-5; maybe TRBD1 (5 bases). V lost 6 bases to trimming and J lost 6 bases, with 18 bases between them. The length of the CDR3 is 15 residues. The germline V gene has CDR1 MDHEN and CDR2 SYDVKM. CDR3 residues: CASSPGGELGQPQHF. CDR3 in DNA: TGTGCCAGCAGCCCCGGGGGGGAGCTCGGTCAGCCCCAGCATTTT.